The following is a T cell receptor (beta chain) sequence with its context. The germline gives CDR1 MNHNS, CDR2 SASEGT. The CDR3 totals 16 residues. The V segment lost 3 bases and the J segment 7 bases; nucleotides outside the gene matches: 14. The data stem from a study of blood T cell repertoires in COVID-19. Generated by immunoSEQ multiplex PCR, the TCRdb table keeps only in-frame clones and is missing some. The table includes 150,000 to 200,000 clones, about four fifths detected once. The V gene is TRBV6-1, the J gene TRBJ1-2; TRBD1 aligns across 7 bases. Sample: peripheral blood. The TCR originated in a man in his fifties or sixties with active or convalescent COVID-19. For the CDR3, the DNA is TGTGCCAGCAGTGACCCAAAAGACAGGGTTGAGGGTGGCTACACCTTC. The encoded protein is CASSDPKDRVEGGYTF.